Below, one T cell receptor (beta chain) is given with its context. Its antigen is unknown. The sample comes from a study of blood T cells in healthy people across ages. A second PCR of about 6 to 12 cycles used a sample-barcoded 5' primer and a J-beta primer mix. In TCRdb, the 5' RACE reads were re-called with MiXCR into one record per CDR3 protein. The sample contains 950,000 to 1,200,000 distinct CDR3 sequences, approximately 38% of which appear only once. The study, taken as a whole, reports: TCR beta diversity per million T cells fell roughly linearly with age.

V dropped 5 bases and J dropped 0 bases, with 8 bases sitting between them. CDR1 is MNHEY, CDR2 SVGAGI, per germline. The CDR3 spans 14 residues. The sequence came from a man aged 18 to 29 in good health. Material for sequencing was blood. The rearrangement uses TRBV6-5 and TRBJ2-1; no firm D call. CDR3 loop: CASSPQASYNEQFF. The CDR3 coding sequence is TGTGCCAGCAGTCCCCAAGCCTCCTACAATGAGCAGTTCTTC.